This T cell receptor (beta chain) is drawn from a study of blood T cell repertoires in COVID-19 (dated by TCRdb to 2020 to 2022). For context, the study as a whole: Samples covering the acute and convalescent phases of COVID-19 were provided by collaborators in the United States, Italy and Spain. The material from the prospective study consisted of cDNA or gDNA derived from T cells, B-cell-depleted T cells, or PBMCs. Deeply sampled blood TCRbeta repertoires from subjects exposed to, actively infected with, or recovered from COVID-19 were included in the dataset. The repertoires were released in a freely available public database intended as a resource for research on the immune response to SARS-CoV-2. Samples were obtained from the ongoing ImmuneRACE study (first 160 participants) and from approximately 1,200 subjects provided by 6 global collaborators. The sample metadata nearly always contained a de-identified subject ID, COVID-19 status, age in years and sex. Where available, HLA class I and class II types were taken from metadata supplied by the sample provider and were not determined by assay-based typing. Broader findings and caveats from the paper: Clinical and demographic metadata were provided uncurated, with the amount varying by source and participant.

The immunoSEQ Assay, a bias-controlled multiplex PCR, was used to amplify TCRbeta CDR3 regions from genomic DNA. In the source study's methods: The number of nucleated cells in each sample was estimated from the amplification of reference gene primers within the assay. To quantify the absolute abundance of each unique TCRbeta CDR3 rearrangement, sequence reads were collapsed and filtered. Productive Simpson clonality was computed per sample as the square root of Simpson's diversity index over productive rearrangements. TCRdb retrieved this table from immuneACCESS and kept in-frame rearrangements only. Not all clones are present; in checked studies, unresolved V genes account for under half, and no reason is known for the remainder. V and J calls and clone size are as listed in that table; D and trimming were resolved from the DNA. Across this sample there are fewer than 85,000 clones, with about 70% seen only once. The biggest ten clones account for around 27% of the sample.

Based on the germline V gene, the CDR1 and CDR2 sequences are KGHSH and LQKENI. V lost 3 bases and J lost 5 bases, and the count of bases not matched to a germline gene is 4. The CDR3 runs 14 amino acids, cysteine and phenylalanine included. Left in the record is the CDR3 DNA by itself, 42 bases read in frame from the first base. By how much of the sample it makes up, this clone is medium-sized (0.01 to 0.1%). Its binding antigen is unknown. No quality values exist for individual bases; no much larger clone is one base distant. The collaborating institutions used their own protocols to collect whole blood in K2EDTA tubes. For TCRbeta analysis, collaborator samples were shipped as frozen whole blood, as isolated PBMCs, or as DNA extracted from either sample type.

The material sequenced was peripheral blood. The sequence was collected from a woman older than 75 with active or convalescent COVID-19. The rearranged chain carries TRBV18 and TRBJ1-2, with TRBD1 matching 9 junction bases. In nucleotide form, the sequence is TGTGCCAGCTCACCGGGACAGGGATTGTATGGCTACACCTTC. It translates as CASSPGQGLYGYTF.